The TCR beta chain described here comes from a study of shared clonotypes between healthy human individuals. The CDR3 is 13 amino acids. The germline V gene has CDR1 SGHRS and CDR2 YFSETQ. V lost 2 bases, J lost 5 bases, and 9 bases lay in between. Remarks on this clone: It may be a read error: a sequence one base away is much more abundant.

A deep-level run was used for the assay. Libraries were prepared by immunoSEQ multiplex PCR; TCRdb keeps only in-frame clonotypes and omits some of them. The sample holds hundreds of thousands of clones, approximately 73% seen once. This clonotype originated in a woman in her twenties or thirties in good health. Sequenced material: memory CD4+ T cells sorted from blood. Subset described: CD45RA-negative fraction. The chain joins TRBV5-1 to TRBJ2-3; D possibly corresponds to TRBD1 (6 bases). The CDR3 coding sequence is TGCGCCAGCAGCTTCGGACAGCTAGATACGCAGTATTTT. Translating it yields CASSFGQLDTQYF. The full variable domain, its missing parts supplied by reference TRBV5-1 and TRBJ2-3, is KAGVTQTPRYLIKTRGQQVTLSCSPISGHRSVSWYQQTPGQGLQFLFEYFSETQRNKGNFPGRFSGRQFSNSRSEMNVSTLELGDSALYLCASSFGQLDTQYFGPGTRLTVL.